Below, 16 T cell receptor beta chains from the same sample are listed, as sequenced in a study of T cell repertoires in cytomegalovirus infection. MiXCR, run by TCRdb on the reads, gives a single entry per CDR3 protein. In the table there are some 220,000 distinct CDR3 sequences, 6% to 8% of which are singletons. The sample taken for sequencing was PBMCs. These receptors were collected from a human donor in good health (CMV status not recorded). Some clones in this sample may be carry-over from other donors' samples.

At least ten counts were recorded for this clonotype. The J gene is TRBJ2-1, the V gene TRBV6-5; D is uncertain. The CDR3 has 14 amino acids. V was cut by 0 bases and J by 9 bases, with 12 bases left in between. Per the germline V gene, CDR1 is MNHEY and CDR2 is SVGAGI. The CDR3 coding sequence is TGTGCCAGCAGTTACTCAGGACCGGTACGTGAGCAGTTCTTC. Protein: CASSYSGPVREQFF.

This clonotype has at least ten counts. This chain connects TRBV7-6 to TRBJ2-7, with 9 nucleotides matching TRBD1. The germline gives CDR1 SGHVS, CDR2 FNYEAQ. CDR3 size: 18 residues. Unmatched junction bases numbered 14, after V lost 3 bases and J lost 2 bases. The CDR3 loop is CASSFSVGQGISAYEQYF. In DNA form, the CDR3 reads TGTGCCAGCAGCTTCTCAGTGGGACAGGGTATCTCGGCCTACGAGCAGTACTTC.

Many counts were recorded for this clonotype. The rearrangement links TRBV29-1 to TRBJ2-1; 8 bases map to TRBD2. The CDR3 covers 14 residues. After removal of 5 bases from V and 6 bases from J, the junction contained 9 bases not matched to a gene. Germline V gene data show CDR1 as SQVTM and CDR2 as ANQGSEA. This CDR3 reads CSVQRAGAANEQFF. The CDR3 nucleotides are TGCAGCGTTCAGCGAGCGGGGGCGGCCAATGAGCAGTTCTTC.

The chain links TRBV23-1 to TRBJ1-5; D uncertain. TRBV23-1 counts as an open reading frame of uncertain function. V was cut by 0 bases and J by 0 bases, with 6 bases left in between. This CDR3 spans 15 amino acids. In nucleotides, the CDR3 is TGCGCCAGCAGTCAATCGACGTATAGCAATCAGCCCCAGCATTTT. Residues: CASSQSTYSNQPQHF.

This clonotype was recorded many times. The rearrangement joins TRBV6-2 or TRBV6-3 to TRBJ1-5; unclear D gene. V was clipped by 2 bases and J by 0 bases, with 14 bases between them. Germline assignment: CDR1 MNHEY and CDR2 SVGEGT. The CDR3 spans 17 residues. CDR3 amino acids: CASSYGLRRASNQPQHF. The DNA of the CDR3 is TGTGCCAGCAGTTACGGTTTGAGGAGGGCTAGCAATCAGCCCCAGCATTTT.

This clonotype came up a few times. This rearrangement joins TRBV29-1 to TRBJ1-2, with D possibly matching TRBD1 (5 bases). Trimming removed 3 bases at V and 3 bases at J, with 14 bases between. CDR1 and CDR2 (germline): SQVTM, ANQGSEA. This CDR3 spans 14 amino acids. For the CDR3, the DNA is TGCAGCGTTGAGGTAGGGGTACAACACTATGGCTACACCTTC. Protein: CSVEVGVQHYGYTF.

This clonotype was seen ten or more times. The CDR3 region is CASSLYNREETQYF. CDR3 nucleotide sequence: TGTGCCAGCAGCTTGTACAACAGGGAAGAGACCCAGTACTTC. This chain connects TRBV5-6 to TRBJ2-5; tentative D call: TRBD1 (6 bases). Germline V gene sequence: CDR1 SGHDT, CDR2 YYEEEE. The CDR3 sequence is 14 residues long. V lost 1 base, J lost 3 bases, and 10 bases lay in between.

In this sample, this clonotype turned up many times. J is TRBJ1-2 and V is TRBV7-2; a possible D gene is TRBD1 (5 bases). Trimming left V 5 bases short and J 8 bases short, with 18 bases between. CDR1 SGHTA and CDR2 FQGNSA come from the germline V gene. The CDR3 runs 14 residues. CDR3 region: CASSAPGRARGYTF. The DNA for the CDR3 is TGTGCCAGCAGCGCCCCCGGCAGGGCAAGGGGCTACACCTTC.

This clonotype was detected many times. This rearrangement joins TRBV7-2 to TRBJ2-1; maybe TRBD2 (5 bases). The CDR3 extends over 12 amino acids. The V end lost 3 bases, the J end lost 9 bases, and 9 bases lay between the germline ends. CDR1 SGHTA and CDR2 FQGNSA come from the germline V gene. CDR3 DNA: TGTGCCAGCAGCTTCACTAGAGGTGAGCAGTTCTTC. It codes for CASSFTRGEQFF.

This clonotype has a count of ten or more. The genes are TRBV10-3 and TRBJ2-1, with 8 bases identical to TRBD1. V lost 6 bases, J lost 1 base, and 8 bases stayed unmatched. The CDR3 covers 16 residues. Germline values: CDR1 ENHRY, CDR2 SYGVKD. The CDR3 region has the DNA TGTGCCATCAGAGGGGGTGACAGGGGATCCTACAATGAGCAGTTCTTC. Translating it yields CAIRGGDRGSYNEQFF.

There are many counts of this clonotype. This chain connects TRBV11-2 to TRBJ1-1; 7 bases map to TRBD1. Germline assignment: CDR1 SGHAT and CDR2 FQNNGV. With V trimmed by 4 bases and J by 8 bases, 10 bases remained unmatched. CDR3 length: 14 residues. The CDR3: CASSSRQGRWEAFF. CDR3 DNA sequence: TGTGCCAGCAGCTCCCGACAGGGCCGATGGGAAGCTTTCTTT.

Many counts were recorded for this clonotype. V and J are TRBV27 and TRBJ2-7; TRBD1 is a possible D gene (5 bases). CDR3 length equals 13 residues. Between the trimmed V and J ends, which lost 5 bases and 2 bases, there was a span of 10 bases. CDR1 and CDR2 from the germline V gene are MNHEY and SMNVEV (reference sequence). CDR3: CASSKGSPYEQYF. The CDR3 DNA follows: TGTGCCAGCAGTAAGGGGTCCCCCTACGAGCAGTACTTC.

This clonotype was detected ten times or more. Here the CDR3 DNA reads TGTGCCAGCAGCTTAGTCGGACAGCCCATGAACACTGAAGCTTTCTTT. This sequence encodes CASSLVGQPMNTEAFF. This chain uses TRBV7-2 with TRBJ1-1; tentatively, D is TRBD1 (6 bases). Germline CDR1 SGHTA, CDR2 FQGNSA. The CDR3 length is 16 residues. Trimming took off 1 base at V and 0 bases at J, with 12 bases between the two ends.

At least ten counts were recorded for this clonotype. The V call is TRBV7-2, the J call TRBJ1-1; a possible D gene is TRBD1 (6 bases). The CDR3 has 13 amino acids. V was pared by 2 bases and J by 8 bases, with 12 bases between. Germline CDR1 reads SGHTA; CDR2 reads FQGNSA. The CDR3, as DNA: TGTGCCAGCAGCTTACGACAGGTACAAGAAGCTTTCTTT. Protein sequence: CASSLRQVQEAFF. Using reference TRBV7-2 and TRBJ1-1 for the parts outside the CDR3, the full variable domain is GAGVSQSPSNKVTEKGKDVELRCDPISGHTALYWYRQSLGQGLEFLIYFQGNSAPDKSGLPSDRFSAERTGGSVSTLTIQRTQQEDSAVYLCASSLRQVQEAFFGQGTRLTVV.

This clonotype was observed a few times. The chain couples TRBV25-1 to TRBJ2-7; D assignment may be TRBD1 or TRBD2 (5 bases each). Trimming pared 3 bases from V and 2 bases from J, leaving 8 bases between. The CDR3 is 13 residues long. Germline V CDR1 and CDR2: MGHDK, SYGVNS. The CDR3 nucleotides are TGTGCCAGCAGTGAGCAGGGACCCTACGAGCAGTACTTC. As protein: CASSEQGPYEQYF.

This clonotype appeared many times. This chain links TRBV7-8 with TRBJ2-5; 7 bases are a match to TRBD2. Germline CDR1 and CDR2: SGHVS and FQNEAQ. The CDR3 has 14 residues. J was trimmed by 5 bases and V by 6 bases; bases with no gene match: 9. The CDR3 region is CASRIAGVWETQYF. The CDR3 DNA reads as TGTGCCAGCAGGATCGCGGGGGTGTGGGAGACCCAGTACTTC.